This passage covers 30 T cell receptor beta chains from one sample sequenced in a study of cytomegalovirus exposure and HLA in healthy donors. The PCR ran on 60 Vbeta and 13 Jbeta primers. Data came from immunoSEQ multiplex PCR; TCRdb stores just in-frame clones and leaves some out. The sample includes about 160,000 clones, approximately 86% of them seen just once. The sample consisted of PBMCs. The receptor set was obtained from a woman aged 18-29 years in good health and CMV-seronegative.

CDR3 region: CASSSPGQQNQPQHF. In DNA form, the CDR3 reads TGTGCCAGCTCATCACCGGGACAGCAAAATCAGCCCCAGCATTTT. The chain joins TRBV28 to TRBJ1-5, with 7 bases matching TRBD1. Germline CDR1 reads MDHEN; CDR2 reads SYDVKM. The CDR3 extends over 15 amino acids. V lost 8 bases, J lost 4 bases, and 11 bases stayed unmatched.

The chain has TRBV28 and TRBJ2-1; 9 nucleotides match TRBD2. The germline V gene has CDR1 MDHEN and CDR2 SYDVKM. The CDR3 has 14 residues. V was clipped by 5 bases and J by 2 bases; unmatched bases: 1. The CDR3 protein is CASSSGGPYNEQFF. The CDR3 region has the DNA TGTGCCAGCAGTAGCGGGGGGCCCTACAATGAGCAGTTCTTC. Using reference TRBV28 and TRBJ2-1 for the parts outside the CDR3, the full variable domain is DVKVTQSSRYLVKRTGEKVFLECVQDMDHENMFWYRQDPGLGLRLIYFSYDVKMKEKGDIPEGYSVSREKKERFSLILESASTNQTSMYLCASSSGGPYNEQFFGPGTRLTVL.

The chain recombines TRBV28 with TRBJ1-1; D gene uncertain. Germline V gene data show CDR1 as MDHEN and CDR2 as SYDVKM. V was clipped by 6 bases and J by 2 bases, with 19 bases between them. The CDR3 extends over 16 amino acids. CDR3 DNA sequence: TGTGCCAGCAGACCCTTGGGCAAGAACCCTAACACTGAAGCTTTCTTT. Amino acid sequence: CASRPLGKNPNTEAFF.

The CDR3 DNA sequence: TGCGCCAGCAGCCCCCCGGGGACTAGCGGGGACGATGAGCAGTTCTTC. Translating gives CASSPPGTSGDDEQFF. The rearrangement links TRBV10-1 to TRBJ2-1, with 13 bases that match TRBD2. Germline loops: CDR1 WNHNN, CDR2 SYGVQD (reference sequence). V lost 6 bases and J lost 8; bases outside the gene matches: 10. The CDR3 runs 16 residues.

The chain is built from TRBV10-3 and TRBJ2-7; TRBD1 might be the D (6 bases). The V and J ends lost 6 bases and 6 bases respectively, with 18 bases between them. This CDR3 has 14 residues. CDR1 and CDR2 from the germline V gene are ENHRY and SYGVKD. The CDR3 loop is CAIRKQGPAVEQYF. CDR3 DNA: TGTGCCATCAGAAAACAGGGTCCCGCCGTCGAGCAGTACTTC.

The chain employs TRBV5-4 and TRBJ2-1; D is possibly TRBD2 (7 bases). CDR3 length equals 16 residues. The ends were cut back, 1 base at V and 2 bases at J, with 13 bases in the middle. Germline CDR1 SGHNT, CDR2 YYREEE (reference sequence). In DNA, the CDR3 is TGTGCCAGCAGCTTGAGGGGGGGTTTAGCCTACAATGAGCAGTTCTTC. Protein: CASSLRGGLAYNEQFF.

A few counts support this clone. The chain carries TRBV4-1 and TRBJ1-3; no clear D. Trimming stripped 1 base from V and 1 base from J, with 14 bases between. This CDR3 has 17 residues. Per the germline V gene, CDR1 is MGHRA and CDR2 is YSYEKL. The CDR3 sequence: CASSQGFLRPSGNTIYF. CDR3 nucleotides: TGCGCCAGCAGCCAAGGGTTCCTACGCCCGTCTGGAAACACCATATATTTT.

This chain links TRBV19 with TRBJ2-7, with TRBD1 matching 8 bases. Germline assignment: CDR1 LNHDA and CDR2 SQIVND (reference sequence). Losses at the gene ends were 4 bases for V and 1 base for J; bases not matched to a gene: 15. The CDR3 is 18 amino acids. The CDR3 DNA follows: TGTGCCAGTAGTACCCTCGGACAGGGTAGGGTATCTTCCTACGAGCAGTACTTC. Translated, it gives CASSTLGQGRVSSYEQYF.

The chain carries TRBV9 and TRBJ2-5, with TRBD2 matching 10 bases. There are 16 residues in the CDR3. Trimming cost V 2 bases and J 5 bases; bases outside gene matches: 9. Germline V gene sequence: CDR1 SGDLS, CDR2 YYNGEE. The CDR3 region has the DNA TGTGCCAGCAGCGTGGGACTAGCGCTTTTGGCTGAGACCCAGTACTTC. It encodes CASSVGLALLAETQYF.

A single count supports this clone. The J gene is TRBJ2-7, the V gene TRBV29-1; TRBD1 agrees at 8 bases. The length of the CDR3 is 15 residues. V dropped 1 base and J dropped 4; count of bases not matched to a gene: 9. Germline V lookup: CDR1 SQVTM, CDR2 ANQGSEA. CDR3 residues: CSVEALTGGSYEQYF. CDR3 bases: TGCAGCGTTGAAGCCCTCACAGGGGGGTCTTACGAGCAGTACTTC.

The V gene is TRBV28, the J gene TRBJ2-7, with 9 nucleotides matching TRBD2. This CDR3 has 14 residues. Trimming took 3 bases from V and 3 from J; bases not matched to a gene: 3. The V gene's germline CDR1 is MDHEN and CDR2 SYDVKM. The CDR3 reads CASSFRAGGYEQYF. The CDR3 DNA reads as TGTGCCAGCAGTTTCCGAGCGGGAGGCTACGAGCAGTACTTC.

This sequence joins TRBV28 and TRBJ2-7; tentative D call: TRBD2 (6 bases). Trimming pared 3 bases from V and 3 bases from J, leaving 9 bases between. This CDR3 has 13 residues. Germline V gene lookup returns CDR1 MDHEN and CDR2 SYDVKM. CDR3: CASSFLRGYEQYF. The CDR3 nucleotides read TGTGCCAGCAGTTTTTTGCGGGGCTACGAGCAGTACTTC. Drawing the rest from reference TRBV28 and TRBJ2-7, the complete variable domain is DVKVTQSSRYLVKRTGEKVFLECVQDMDHENMFWYRQDPGLGLRLIYFSYDVKMKEKGDIPEGYSVSREKKERFSLILESASTNQTSMYLCASSFLRGYEQYFGPGTRLTVT.

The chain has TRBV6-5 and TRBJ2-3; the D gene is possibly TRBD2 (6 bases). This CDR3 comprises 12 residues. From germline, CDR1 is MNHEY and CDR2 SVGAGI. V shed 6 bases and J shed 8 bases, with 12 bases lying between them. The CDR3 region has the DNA TGTGCCAGCAGCCAAGGACTAAGTACGCAGTATTTT. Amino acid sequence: CASSQGLSTQYF.

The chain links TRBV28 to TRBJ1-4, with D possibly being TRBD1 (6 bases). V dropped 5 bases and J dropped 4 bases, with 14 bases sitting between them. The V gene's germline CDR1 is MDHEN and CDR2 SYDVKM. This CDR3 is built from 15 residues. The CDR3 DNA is TGTGCCAGCAGTACCCCCCGACAGGTTAATGAAAAACTGTTTTTT. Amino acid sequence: CASSTPRQVNEKLFF.

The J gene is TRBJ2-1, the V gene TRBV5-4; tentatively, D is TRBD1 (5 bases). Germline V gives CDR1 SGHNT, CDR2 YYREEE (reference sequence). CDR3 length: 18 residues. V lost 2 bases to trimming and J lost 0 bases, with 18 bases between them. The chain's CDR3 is CASSFLMVGHLSYNEQFF. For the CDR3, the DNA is TGTGCCAGCAGCTTTTTGATGGTTGGACACCTCTCCTACAATGAGCAGTTCTTC. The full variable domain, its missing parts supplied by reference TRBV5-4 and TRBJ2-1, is ETGVTQSPTHLIKTRGQQVTLRCSSQSGHNTVSWYQQALGQGPQFIFQYYREEENGRGNFPPRFSGLQFPNYSSELNVNALELDDSALYLCASSFLMVGHLSYNEQFFGPGTRLTVL.

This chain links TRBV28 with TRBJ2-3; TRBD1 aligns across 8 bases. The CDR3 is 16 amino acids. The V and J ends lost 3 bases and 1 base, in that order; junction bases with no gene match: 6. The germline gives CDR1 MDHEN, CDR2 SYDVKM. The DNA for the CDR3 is TGTGCCAGCAGTTTCGGACAGGGTGGGGGCACAGATACGCAGTATTTT. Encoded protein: CASSFGQGGGTDTQYF.

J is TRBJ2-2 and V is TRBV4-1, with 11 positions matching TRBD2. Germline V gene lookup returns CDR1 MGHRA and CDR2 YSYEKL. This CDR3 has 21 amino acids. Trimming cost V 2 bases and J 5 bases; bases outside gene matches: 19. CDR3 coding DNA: TGCGCCAGCAGCCAACTACAAATGGGTAGACTAGCGGGGAGTCGTACCGGGGAGCTGTTTTTT. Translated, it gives CASSQLQMGRLAGSRTGELFF.

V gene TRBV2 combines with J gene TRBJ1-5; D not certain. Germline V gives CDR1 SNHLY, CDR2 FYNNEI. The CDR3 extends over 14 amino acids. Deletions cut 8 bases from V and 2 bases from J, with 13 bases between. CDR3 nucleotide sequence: TGTGCCAGCCAGAGGGAGGGCGGCAATCAGCCCCAGCATTTT. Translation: CASQREGGNQPQHF.

The CDR3 DNA sequence: TGTGCCAGCAGTCCCACCTTAGATCAGCCCCAGCATTTT. Translated, it gives CASSPTLDQPQHF. The chain employs TRBV6-1 and TRBJ1-5; D is unresolved. The V gene lost 5 bases and the J gene lost 5 bases, with 10 bases spanning the gap. Looked up from germline, CDR1 is MNHNS and CDR2 is SASEGT. The CDR3 is made up of 13 amino acids.

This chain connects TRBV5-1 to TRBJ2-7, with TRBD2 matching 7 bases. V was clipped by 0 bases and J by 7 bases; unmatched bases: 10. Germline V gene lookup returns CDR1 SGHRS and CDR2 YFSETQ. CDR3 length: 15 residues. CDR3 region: CASSLGPGPGGEQYF. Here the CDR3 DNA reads TGCGCCAGCAGCTTGGGTCCAGGACCCGGGGGGGAGCAGTACTTC.

In DNA, the CDR3 is TGTGCCAGCAGTCTCCCGGGACAGGGGGGCCACGAGCAGTACTTC. It encodes CASSLPGQGGHEQYF. The genes are TRBV28 and TRBJ2-7; 11 nucleotides agree with TRBD1. With V trimmed by 5 bases and J by 5 bases, 8 bases remained unmatched. In germline, CDR1 is MDHEN, CDR2 SYDVKM. This CDR3 is 15 amino acids long.

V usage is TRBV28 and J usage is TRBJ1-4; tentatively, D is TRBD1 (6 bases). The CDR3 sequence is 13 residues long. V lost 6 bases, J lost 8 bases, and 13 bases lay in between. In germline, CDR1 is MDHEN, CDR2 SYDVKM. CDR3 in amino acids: CASRDSGIEKLFF. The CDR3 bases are TGTGCCAGCAGGGACAGCGGTATAGAAAAACTGTTTTTT.

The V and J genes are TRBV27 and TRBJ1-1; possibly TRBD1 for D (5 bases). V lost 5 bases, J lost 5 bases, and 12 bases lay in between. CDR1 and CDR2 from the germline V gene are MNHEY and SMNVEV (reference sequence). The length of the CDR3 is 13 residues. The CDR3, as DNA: TGTGCCAGCAGTAAAGGGGTGGTGACTGAAGCTTTCTTT. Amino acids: CASSKGVVTEAFF.

The DNA of the CDR3 is TGTGCCAGCAGTCCTTATACAGGGGCAGGAAACACCATATATTTT. Its protein is CASSPYTGAGNTIYF. The chain has TRBV2 and TRBJ1-3, with 7 nucleotides matching TRBD1. V lost 5 bases and J lost 4; bases outside the gene matches: 8. There are 15 residues in the CDR3. Looked up from germline, CDR1 is SNHLY and CDR2 is FYNNEI.

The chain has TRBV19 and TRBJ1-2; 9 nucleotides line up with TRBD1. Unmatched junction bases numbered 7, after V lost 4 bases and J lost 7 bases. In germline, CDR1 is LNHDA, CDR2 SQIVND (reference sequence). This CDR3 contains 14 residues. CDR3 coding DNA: TGTGCCAGTAGTACCTCCGGGACAGGGAGTGGCTACACCTTC. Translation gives CASSTSGTGSGYTF. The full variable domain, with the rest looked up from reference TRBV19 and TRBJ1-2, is DGGITQSPKYLFRKEGQNVTLSCEQNLNHDAMYWYRQDPGQGLRLIYYSQIVNDFQKGDIAEGYSVSREKKESFPLTVTSAQKNPTAFYLCASSTSGTGSGYTFGSGTRLTVV.

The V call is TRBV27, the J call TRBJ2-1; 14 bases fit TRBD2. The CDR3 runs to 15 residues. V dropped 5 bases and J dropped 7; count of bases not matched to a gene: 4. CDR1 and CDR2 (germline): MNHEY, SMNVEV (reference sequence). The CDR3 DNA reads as TGTGCCAGCAGTCTGGGACTAGCGGGGGTTAATGAGCAGTTCTTC. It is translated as CASSLGLAGVNEQFF.

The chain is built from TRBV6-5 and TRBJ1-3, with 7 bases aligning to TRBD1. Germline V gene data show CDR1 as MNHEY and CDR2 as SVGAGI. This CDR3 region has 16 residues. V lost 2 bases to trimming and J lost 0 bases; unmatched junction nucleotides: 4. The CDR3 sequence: CASSYRTGFSGNTIYF. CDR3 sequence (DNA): TGTGCCAGCAGTTACCGGACAGGCTTCTCTGGAAACACCATATATTTT.

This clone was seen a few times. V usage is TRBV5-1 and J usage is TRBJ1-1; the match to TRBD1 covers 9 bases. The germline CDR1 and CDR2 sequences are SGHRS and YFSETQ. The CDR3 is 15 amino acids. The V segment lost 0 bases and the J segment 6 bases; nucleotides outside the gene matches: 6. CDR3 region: CASSLGGTGFAEAFF. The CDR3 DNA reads TGCGCCAGCAGCTTGGGGGGGACAGGGTTTGCTGAAGCTTTCTTT.

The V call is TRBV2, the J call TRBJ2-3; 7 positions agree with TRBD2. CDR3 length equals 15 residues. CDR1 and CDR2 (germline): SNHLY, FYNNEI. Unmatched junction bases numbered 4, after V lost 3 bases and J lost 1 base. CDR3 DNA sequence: TGTGCCAGCAGTGAGGGGCTAGCGGGCACAGATACGCAGTATTTT. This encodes CASSEGLAGTDTQYF.

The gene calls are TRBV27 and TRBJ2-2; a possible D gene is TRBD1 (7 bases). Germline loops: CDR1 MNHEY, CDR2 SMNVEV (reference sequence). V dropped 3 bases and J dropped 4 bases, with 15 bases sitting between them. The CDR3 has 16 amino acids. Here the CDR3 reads CASSFGGGGVTGELFF. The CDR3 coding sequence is TGTGCCAGCAGTTTCGGAGGGGGCGGCGTCACCGGGGAGCTGTTTTTT.